Shown below are 21 T cell receptor beta chains from a single sample sequenced in a study of blood T cells in healthy people across ages. Next came a second PCR, run for about 7 to 12 cycles, which used a sample-barcoded 5' primer along with a J-beta primer mix. TCRdb fed the 5' RACE reads into MiXCR, producing one record per CDR3 protein. The sample includes about 680,000 distinct CDR3 sequences, over 45% seen only once; the top ten take 25% to 35%. The material sequenced was blood. All receptors derive from a woman aged 60 to 75 in good health.

The rearrangement links TRBV11-2 to TRBJ2-4; 7 bases line up with TRBD2. The DNA end is a closer match to TRBJ2-7, so the J assignment may be wrong. The CDR3 spans 14 residues. From germline, CDR1 is SGHAT and CDR2 FQNNGV. CDR3 region: CASSVYGSGNEQYF. In DNA, the CDR3 is TGTGCCAGCAGCGTATACGGGAGCGGGAACGAGCAGTACTTC.

CDR3 DNA: TGTGCCAGCAGCTCAACCCGAATCAGAGCGACCCAGTACTTC. This encodes CASSSTRIRATQYF. V gene TRBV7-9 combines with J gene TRBJ2-5; D remains unclear. CDR1 and CDR2 (germline): SEHNR, FQNEAQ (reference sequence). The V and J ends lost 4 bases and 7 bases respectively, with 16 bases between them. This CDR3 contains 14 residues.

The chain combines TRBV4-2 with TRBJ2-7, with 9 positions matching TRBD2. J lost 2 bases, V lost 2 bases, and 7 bases had no gene match. CDR1 is LGHNA, CDR2 YNFKEQ, per germline. This CDR3 has 16 residues. The CDR3 DNA is TGTGCCAGCAGCCAATCCGGGACTAGCCCAACCTACGAGCAGTACTTC. Its protein product is CASSQSGTSPTYEQYF.

This clonotype showed up just a few times. The chain recombines TRBV30 with TRBJ1-4, with D tentatively TRBD1 (5 bases). The CDR3 is 15 residues long. V lost 3 bases to trimming and J lost 3 bases, with 14 bases between them. Germline-derived CDR1 and CDR2 are GTSNPN and SVGIG (reference sequence). The CDR3 reads CAWRSRSGSNEKLFF. The CDR3 bases are TGTGCCTGGAGAAGTAGGTCAGGGTCTAATGAAAAACTGTTTTTT.

This clonotype was counted a single time. This chain connects TRBV6-6 to TRBJ2-1; 8 bases map to TRBD2. CDR3 length equals 17 residues. Looked up from germline, CDR1 is MNHNY and CDR2 is SVGAGI (reference sequence). V lost 2 bases and J lost 9; bases outside the gene matches: 15. The CDR3 DNA reads as TGTGCCAGCAGTTACCCGTCCCCGAGCGGGAGAGACGCTGAGCAGTTCTTC. It encodes CASSYPSPSGRDAEQFF.

There are a few counts of this clonotype. The chain employs TRBV4-2 and TRBJ1-4; possible D gene TRBD1, 6 bases. V was pared by 3 bases and J by 4 bases, with 9 bases between. The CDR3 contains 14 residues. Germline CDR1 LGHNA, CDR2 YNFKEQ. CDR3 region: CASSQVDSNEKLFF. The CDR3, as DNA: TGTGCCAGCAGCCAGGTGGACAGTAATGAAAAACTGTTTTTT.

The chain links TRBV7-2 to TRBJ2-1; D unclear. V was clipped by 5 bases and J by 5 bases, with 13 bases between them. The CDR3 has 14 residues. CDR1 SGHTA and CDR2 FQGNSA come from the germline V gene. CDR3 protein: CASSPSVWDNEQFF. CDR3 DNA: TGTGCCAGCAGCCCTAGTGTCTGGGACAATGAGCAGTTCTTC.

The chain employs TRBV6-2 or TRBV6-3 and TRBJ2-4; 11 bases agree with TRBD2. Trimming cost V 6 bases and J 14 bases; bases outside gene matches: 12. Germline V gives CDR1 MNHEY, CDR2 SVGEGT. This CDR3 contains 14 residues. The CDR3 spells CASSLMTSGNPEYF. The CDR3 DNA sequence: TGTGCCAGCAGCTTGATGACTAGCGGGAATCCCGAGTACTTC.

In its sample, this clonotype was seen many times. CDR3 sequence reads: CASNYLGSYEQYF. As DNA, the CDR3 is TGTGCCAGCAACTACCTAGGTTCCTACGAGCAGTACTTC. The chain links TRBV3-1 to TRBJ2-7; D is ambiguous. There are 13 residues in the CDR3. Germline V gene lookup returns CDR1 LGHDT and CDR2 YNNKEL (reference sequence). V was shortened by 7 bases and J by 1 base, with 11 bases between the two germline ends.

This clonotype has just a few counts. The rearrangement joins TRBV5-5 to TRBJ2-7; 7 bases fit TRBD2. This CDR3 is 15 amino acids long. V shed 1 base, J shed 2 bases, and the junction held 6 bases outside the gene matches. Germline V gene data show CDR1 as SGHKS and CDR2 as YYEKEE (reference sequence). The CDR3 protein is CASSLSAGETYEQYF. As DNA, the CDR3 is TGTGCCAGCAGCTTGTCCGCGGGAGAGACCTACGAGCAGTACTTC.

This clonotype was counted only a few times. The chain couples TRBV13 to TRBJ2-7; TRBD2 aligns across 7 bases. CDR1 is PRHDT and CDR2 is FYEKMQ in the germline V gene (reference sequence). CDR3 length: 15 amino acids. J gave up 0 bases and V 5 bases, and 7 bases lay outside the gene matches. In DNA, the CDR3 is TGTGCCAGCAGCACAACTAGCGACTTCTCCTACGAGCAGTACTTC. This gives the protein CASSTTSDFSYEQYF. Combining the CDR3 with reference TRBV13 and TRBJ2-7 gives the whole variable domain AAGVIQSPRHLIKEKRETATLKCYPIPRHDTVYWYQQGPGQDPQFLISFYEKMQSDKGSIPDRFSAQQFSDYHSELNMSSLELGDSALYFCASSTTSDFSYEQYFGPGTRLTVT.

The V gene is TRBV20-1, the J gene TRBJ2-3; 7 bases fit TRBD1. Per the germline V gene, CDR1 is DFQATT and CDR2 is SNEGSKA (reference sequence). The CDR3 extends over 15 amino acids. V lost 3 bases to trimming and J lost 0 bases; unmatched junction nucleotides: 6. The CDR3 spells CSASRAQGSTDTQYF. The CDR3 nucleotides read TGCAGTGCTAGTCGCGCACAGGGGAGCACAGATACGCAGTATTTT.

The chain employs TRBV7-9 and TRBJ2-3, with 8 bases lining up with TRBD2. The V segment lost 2 bases and the J segment 6 bases; nucleotides outside the gene matches: 7. This CDR3 has 15 amino acids. Germline V gene sequence: CDR1 SEHNR, CDR2 FQNEAQ (reference sequence). CDR3 amino acids: CASSLRAGAGDTQYF. CDR3 sequence (DNA): TGTGCCAGCAGCTTAAGAGCGGGAGCTGGGGATACGCAGTATTTT.

V gene TRBV7-6 combines with J gene TRBJ2-4; a possible D gene is TRBD1 (5 bases). Germline CDR1 and CDR2: SGHVS and FNYEAQ. V lost 1 base, J lost 0 bases, and 19 bases lay in between. The CDR3 has 19 residues. As DNA, the CDR3 is TGTGCCAGCAGCTTAGATGCTACAGGTTCAGAGGCAGCCAAAAACATTCAGTACTTC. It codes for CASSLDATGSEAAKNIQYF.

At least ten counts were recorded for this clonotype. The chain couples TRBV29-1 to TRBJ2-6, with a possible D match to TRBD2 (6 bases). The CDR3 runs to 15 residues. In germline, CDR1 is SQVTM, CDR2 ANQGSEA. The V and J ends lost 4 bases and 0 bases respectively, with 10 bases between them. DNA for the CDR3: TGCAGCGTTGTAGCGGTTGGCTCTGGGGCCAACGTCCTGACTTTC. Protein: CSVVAVGSGANVLTF. Full variable domain (rest looked up from reference TRBV29-1 and TRBJ2-6): SAVISQKPSRDICQRGTSLTIQCQVDSQVTMMFWYRQQPGQSLTLIATANQGSEATYESGFVIDKFPISRPNLTFSTLTVSNMSPEDSSIYLCSVVAVGSGANVLTFGAGSRLTVL.

The genes are TRBV3-1 and TRBJ2-1; 10 nucleotides match TRBD2. V lost 2 bases and J lost 8; bases outside the gene matches: 6. CDR3 length equals 15 residues. Germline assignment: CDR1 LGHDT and CDR2 YNNKEL (reference sequence). The DNA of the CDR3 is TGTGCCAGCAGCCAACCGGCTAGCGGGAGTGATGAGCAGTTCTTC. Amino acid sequence: CASSQPASGSDEQFF.

The gene calls are TRBV6-1 and TRBJ2-6; D remains ambiguous. This CDR3 is built from 16 residues. V lost 2 bases to trimming and J lost 0 bases, with 8 bases between them. Germline V lookup: CDR1 MNHNS, CDR2 SASEGT. CDR3 in DNA: TGTGCCAGCAGTGAAATGGGGTACTCTGGGGCCAACGTCCTGACTTTC. Translation gives CASSEMGYSGANVLTF.

This sequence joins TRBV9 and TRBJ1-2; D is unresolved. The ends were cut back, 3 bases at V and 13 bases at J, with 16 bases in the middle. The CDR3 length is 12 residues. In germline, CDR1 is SGDLS, CDR2 YYNGEE. The CDR3 region is CASSALDTAGTF. CDR3 coding DNA: TGTGCCAGCAGCGCCTTGGATACGGCTGGCACCTTC.

This clonotype was seen a handful of times. This chain joins TRBV12-3 or TRBV12-4 and TRBJ2-3, with TRBD2 matching 7 bases. The V segment lost 6 bases and the J segment 2 bases; nucleotides outside the gene matches: 11. CDR3 size: 16 residues. This CDR3 reads CASSRQGSGSTDTQYF. The DNA of the CDR3 is TGTGCCAGCAGCCGCCAGGGTAGCGGGTCCACAGATACGCAGTATTTT.

Only a few counts were recorded for this clonotype. The gene calls are TRBV27 and TRBJ2-7, with a possible D match to TRBD2 (6 bases). Germline CDR1 and CDR2: MNHEY and SMNVEV (reference sequence). With 8 bases removed from V and 2 bases from J, the gap between germline ends came to 19 bases. The CDR3 is 15 residues long. The CDR3 nucleotides are TGTGCCAGCGGCGGTGGAGGGCCTGAGACCTACGAGCAGTACTTC. Its translation: CASGGGGPETYEQYF.

The sample holds a few counts of this clonotype. J is TRBJ2-5 and V is TRBV11-2; the match to TRBD2 covers 14 bases. This CDR3 has 15 amino acids. V dropped 5 bases and J dropped 4; count of bases not matched to a gene: 3. Germline-derived CDR1 and CDR2 are SGHAT and FQNNGV. Written as DNA, the CDR3 is TGTGCCAGCAGCCCGGGGACTAGCGGGAGAGAGACCCAGTACTTC. Translation gives CASSPGTSGRETQYF.